Following are 21 T cell receptor beta chains from one sample sequenced in a study of cytomegalovirus exposure and HLA in healthy donors. The PCR made use of 60 Vbeta and 13 Jbeta primers. Sequenced by immunoSEQ multiplex PCR; TCRdb stores in-frame clones only, minus some. In the table there are about 120,000 clones, 75% to 85% of which are singletons. The sequenced sample was PBMCs. The origin of the receptors is a man aged 25 to 45 in good health and CMV-seropositive.

The V and J genes are TRBV4-1 and TRBJ1-1, with 8 bases fitting TRBD1. After removal of 1 base from V and 5 bases from J, the junction contained 18 bases not matched to a gene. The CDR3 is 19 residues long. Germline CDR1 MGHRA, CDR2 YSYEKL. CDR3 amino acids: CASSQVQGVSVLMRTEAFF. The CDR3, as DNA: TGCGCCAGCAGCCAAGTACAGGGGGTGAGTGTGTTGATGAGAACTGAAGCTTTCTTT.

This chain uses TRBV15 with TRBJ2-3; D perhaps matches TRBD1 (6 bases). Germline assignment: CDR1 LNHNV and CDR2 YYDKDF (reference sequence). Trimming shortened V by 8 bases and J by 8 bases, and 14 bases separated the two germline ends. The CDR3 sequence is 12 residues long. CDR3: CATGTGPGTQYF. In nucleotides, the CDR3 is TGTGCCACCGGTACAGGGCCCGGTACGCAGTATTTT. Drawing the rest from reference TRBV15 and TRBJ2-3, the complete variable domain is DAMVIQNPRYQVTQFGKPVTLSCSQTLNHNVMYWYQQKSSQAPKLLFHYYDKDFNNEADTPDNFQSRRPNTSFCFLDIRSPGLGDTAMYLCATGTGPGTQYFGPGTRLTVL.

V usage is TRBV19 and J usage is TRBJ2-5, with D tentatively TRBD2 (7 bases). The CDR3 is 16 residues long. With 5 bases removed from V and 4 bases from J, the gap between germline ends came to 20 bases. The germline V gene has CDR1 LNHDA and CDR2 SQIVND (reference sequence). CDR3 in amino acids: CASSLLSAGARETQYF. The CDR3 DNA reads as TGTGCCAGTAGTCTTTTAAGTGCGGGGGCGAGAGAGACCCAGTACTTC.

This chain connects TRBV7-9 to TRBJ2-1; TRBD2 agrees at 11 bases. Germline trimming cut 4 bases from V and 8 bases from J; bases unmatched to any gene: 7. The germline CDR1 and CDR2 sequences are SEHNR and FQNEAQ (reference sequence). The CDR3 totals 15 residues. The CDR3, as DNA: TGTGCCAGCAGCTCAACTAGCGGGGGTGTATATGAGCAGTTCTTC. Amino acids: CASSSTSGGVYEQFF.

J is TRBJ1-1 and V is TRBV4-1; possibly TRBD1 for D (5 bases). Trimming took off 0 bases at V and 4 bases at J, with 15 bases between the two ends. This CDR3 contains 16 residues. The germline V gene has CDR1 MGHRA and CDR2 YSYEKL. For the CDR3, the DNA is TGCGCCAGCAGCCAAGATTTGGGGGGGTCGGGCACTGAAGCTTTCTTT. Residues: CASSQDLGGSGTEAFF.

The genes are TRBV4-1 and TRBJ1-2, with D hard to call. Germline V gene sequence: CDR1 MGHRA, CDR2 YSYEKL. The CDR3 is 19 residues long. V dropped 0 bases and J dropped 4 bases, with 24 bases sitting between them. The CDR3 sequence is CASSQDPLLSDPRIYGYTF. The CDR3 DNA reads as TGCGCCAGCAGCCAAGATCCACTGTTGAGCGACCCGAGAATCTATGGCTACACCTTC.

The chain links TRBV7-8 to TRBJ2-2, with TRBD1 as a possible D gene (6 bases). The CDR3 is 13 residues long. Trimming removed 9 bases at V and 4 bases at J, with 12 bases between. Per germline, CDR1 SGHVS and CDR2 FQNEAQ. CDR3 in DNA: TGTGCCAGTCCACAGGGCGGCACCGGGGAGCTGTTTTTT. Translation: CASPQGGTGELFF.

This chain links TRBV4-2 with TRBJ2-1, with TRBD2 identical over 11 bases. V dropped 0 bases and J dropped 10; count of bases not matched to a gene: 8. CDR1 LGHNA and CDR2 YNFKEQ come from the germline V gene. The CDR3 runs to 16 residues. CDR3 sequence: CASSQDPRSGGGEQFF. DNA of the CDR3: TGTGCCAGCAGCCAAGATCCCCGTAGCGGGGGGGGCGAGCAGTTCTTC.

This sequence joins TRBV5-1 and TRBJ2-7; possibly TRBD1 for D (5 bases). Trimming took 2 bases from V and 3 from J, leaving 12 bases between them. Germline loops: CDR1 SGHRS, CDR2 YFSETQ. This CDR3 is built from 14 residues. The CDR3 DNA sequence: TGCGCCAGCAGCTTATCCACAGGCTACTACGAGCAGTACTTC. This encodes CASSLSTGYYEQYF. The variable domain in full, with the rest retrieved from reference TRBV5-1 and TRBJ2-7, is KAGVTQTPRYLIKTRGQQVTLSCSPISGHRSVSWYQQTPGQGLQFLFEYFSETQRNKGNFPGRFSGRQFSNSRSEMNVSTLELGDSALYLCASSLSTGYYEQYFGPGTRLTVT.

This rearrangement joins TRBV30 to TRBJ1-2; TRBD1 agrees at 8 bases. Germline V CDR1 and CDR2: GTSNPN, SVGIG (reference sequence). The CDR3 extends over 14 amino acids. After removal of 6 bases from V and 8 bases from J, the junction contained 14 bases not matched to a gene. The CDR3 region has the DNA TGTGCCTGCTTGGGACAGGCCCTCCTTTCGGGCTACACCTTC. Translation: CACLGQALLSGYTF.

This clone came up a few times. The CDR3: CASSYSWSESNYGYTF. The CDR3 nucleotides read TGTGCCAGCAGTTACTCTTGGAGTGAATCTAACTATGGCTACACCTTC. The rearrangement uses TRBV6-5 and TRBJ1-2; no firm D call. The germline gives CDR1 MNHEY, CDR2 SVGAGI. Between the trimmed V and J ends, which lost 0 bases and 0 bases, there was a span of 11 bases. The CDR3 consists of 16 residues.

The gene calls are TRBV5-6 and TRBJ1-6, with D perhaps TRBD1 (5 bases). From germline, CDR1 is SGHDT and CDR2 YYEEEE. This CDR3 has 14 amino acids. The V end lost 1 base, the J end lost 6 bases, and 8 bases lay between the germline ends. CDR3 in amino acids: CASSLPQGNSPLHF. CDR3 DNA: TGTGCCAGCAGCTTGCCCCAGGGTAATTCACCCCTCCACTTT.

The chain employs TRBV2 and TRBJ2-1; 8 bases line up with TRBD2. Germline CDR1 reads SNHLY; CDR2 reads FYNNEI. The CDR3 is made up of 16 amino acids. Trimming cost V 3 bases and J 8 bases; bases outside gene matches: 12. CDR3 DNA sequence: TGTGCCAGCAGTGATGGTAGCGGGGCCCTCACCGATGAGCAGTTCTTC. Amino acids: CASSDGSGALTDEQFF.

This rearrangement joins TRBV7-6 to TRBJ1-6; the match to TRBD1 covers 7 bases. V lost 1 base to trimming and J lost 7 bases; unmatched junction nucleotides: 1. The CDR3 sequence is 14 residues long. Per the germline V gene, CDR1 is SGHVS and CDR2 is FNYEAQ. Here the CDR3 reads CASSLGGQNSPLHF. The CDR3 DNA follows: TGTGCCAGCAGCTTAGGGGGACAGAATTCACCCCTCCACTTT. Looking up the rest from reference TRBV7-6 and TRBJ1-6 gives the full variable domain: GAGVSQSPRYKVTKRGQDVALRCDPISGHVSLYWYRQALGQGPEFLTYFNYEAQQDKSGLPNDRFSAERPEGSISTLTIQRTEQRDSAMYRCASSLGGQNSPLHFGNGTRLTVT.

J is TRBJ2-7 and V is TRBV2, with D maybe TRBD2 (7 bases). The germline gives CDR1 SNHLY, CDR2 FYNNEI. Trimming took 6 bases from V and 0 from J, leaving 12 bases between them. The length of the CDR3 is 14 residues. The CDR3 region has the DNA TGTGCCAGCAGGCGGGGGCTGAGCTCCTACGAGCAGTACTTC. Translation gives CASRRGLSSYEQYF.

Worth noting for this clone: Germline and junction disagree at one end, which may indicate a read error. The V and J genes are TRBV13 and TRBJ2-5, with a weak D call TRBD1 (7 bases). Germline assignment: CDR1 PRHDT and CDR2 FYEKMQ (reference sequence). This CDR3 is built from 13 residues. The DNA of the CDR3 is TGTGCCAGCAGCTTGGGACAGCGGATATCGGGGGACTTC. This translates into CASSLGQRISGDF.

This clone was counted once. The V call is TRBV19, the J call TRBJ1-1, with D uncertain. This CDR3 region has 16 residues. In germline, CDR1 is LNHDA, CDR2 SQIVND (reference sequence). The V and J ends lost 5 bases and 2 bases respectively, with 18 bases between them. The CDR3 nucleotides are TGTGCCAGTAGTCACCCCCCGCGACACTCAAACACTGAAGCTTTCTTT. This sequence encodes CASSHPPRHSNTEAFF.

The gene calls are TRBV6-1 and TRBJ1-5; 9 bases match TRBD1. V dropped 6 bases and J dropped 7; count of bases not matched to a gene: 7. CDR1 and CDR2 from the germline V gene are MNHNS and SASEGT. The CDR3 has 14 amino acids. The CDR3: CASRKTGGGQPQHF. CDR3 in DNA: TGTGCCAGCAGGAAAACAGGGGGCGGCCAGCCCCAGCATTTT.

This rearrangement joins TRBV19 to TRBJ2-3; TRBD1 matches 8 bases. The germline V gene encodes CDR1 LNHDA and CDR2 SQIVND (reference sequence). V was pared by 5 bases and J by 2 bases, with 15 bases of the junction left unmatched. The CDR3 is made up of 18 amino acids. The CDR3 protein is CASSHLGQGLSFTDTQYF. The DNA for the CDR3 is TGTGCCAGTAGTCACCTCGGACAGGGTCTTTCTTTCACAGATACGCAGTATTTT. Drawing the rest from reference TRBV19 and TRBJ2-3, the complete variable domain is DGGITQSPKYLFRKEGQNVTLSCEQNLNHDAMYWYRQDPGQGLRLIYYSQIVNDFQKGDIAEGYSVSREKKESFPLTVTSAQKNPTAFYLCASSHLGQGLSFTDTQYFGPGTRLTVL.

A single count supports this clone. This sequence joins TRBV9 and TRBJ1-1, with TRBD1 matching 7 bases. Trimming took 4 bases from V and 3 from J; bases not matched to a gene: 9. Per the germline V gene, CDR1 is SGDLS and CDR2 is YYNGEE. This CDR3 has 15 residues. The CDR3 DNA sequence: TGTGCCAGCAGCAAAGGGACAGTGGGGGACACTGAAGCTTTCTTT. It yields the protein CASSKGTVGDTEAFF.

On this clone itself: In the same sample, other DNA sequences code for this CDR3. The CDR3 loop reads CASSFSSYNEQFF. Here the CDR3 DNA reads TGTGCCAGCAGTTTTAGCTCCTACAATGAGCAGTTCTTC. The chain joins TRBV27 to TRBJ2-1; D gene uncertain. Trimming removed 3 bases from V and 0 bases from J, with 3 bases in between. This CDR3 is 13 amino acids long. The germline gives CDR1 MNHEY, CDR2 SMNVEV (reference sequence).